What follows describes a single TCR beta chain. The target antigen is unknown. With V trimmed by 4 bases and J by 3 bases, 16 bases remained unmatched. The germline gives CDR1 SEHNR, CDR2 FQNEAQ (reference sequence). The CDR3 has 18 amino acids. The data originate from a study of blood T cells in healthy people across ages. Through a sample-barcoded 5' primer and a J-beta primer mix, a second PCR was run for about 6 to 12 cycles. TCRdb re-called the 5' RACE reads through MiXCR, storing one row per CDR3 protein. The sample has some 1.8 million distinct CDR3 sequences; 39% are singletons. Study-wide results and limits: Age advanced and TCR beta diversity per million T cells fell, roughly linearly.

This TCR came from a human donor in good health. The chain is built from TRBV7-9 and TRBJ1-2; 8 positions agree with TRBD1. The sample consisted of blood. The CDR3 DNA follows: TGTGCCAGCAGCTCCGGGTGGCAGGGGGCGGATGGTGACTATGGCTACACCTTC. This sequence encodes CASSSGWQGADGDYGYTF.